This T cell receptor (beta chain) was observed in a study of T cell responses to AZD1222 COVID-19 vaccine. Study-wide points: Of spike-specific TCRs, nearly half reportedly target regions left unmutated in variants. The donor group comprised mostly white British people and more females; the analysis possibly underestimated clonal diversity.

Germline trimming cut 3 bases from V and 4 bases from J; bases unmatched to any gene: 8. Per germline, CDR1 KGHSH and CDR2 LQKENI. The CDR3 totals 16 residues. Libraries were prepared by immunoSEQ multiplex PCR; TCRdb keeps only in-frame clonotypes and omits some of them. The sample lists under 150,000 clones, less than 90% occurring once. This clone came up a few times. The antigen is not known. The sample holds other DNA sequences that translate to the same CDR3. This clonotype originated in an adult in good health. The specimen comprised peripheral blood, sampled on day 0 of AZD1222 vaccination. The chain couples TRBV18 to TRBJ2-1; 8 bases fit TRBD2. CDR3 loop: CASSPGTSGTYNEQFF. The CDR3 DNA reads TGTGCCAGCTCACCCGGGACTAGTGGGACTTACAATGAGCAGTTCTTC.